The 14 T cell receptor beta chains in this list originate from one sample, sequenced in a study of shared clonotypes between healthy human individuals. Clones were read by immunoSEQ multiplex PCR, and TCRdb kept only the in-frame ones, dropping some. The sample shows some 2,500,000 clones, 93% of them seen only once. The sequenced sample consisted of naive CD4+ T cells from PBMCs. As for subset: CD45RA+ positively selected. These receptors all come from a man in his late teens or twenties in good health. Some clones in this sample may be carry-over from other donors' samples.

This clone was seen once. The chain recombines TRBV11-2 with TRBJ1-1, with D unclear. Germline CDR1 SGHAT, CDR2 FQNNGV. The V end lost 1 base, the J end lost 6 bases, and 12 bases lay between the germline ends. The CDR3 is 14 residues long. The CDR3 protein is CASSLAGSGPEAFF. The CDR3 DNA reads TGTGCCAGCAGCTTAGCGGGCAGCGGACCTGAAGCTTTCTTT.

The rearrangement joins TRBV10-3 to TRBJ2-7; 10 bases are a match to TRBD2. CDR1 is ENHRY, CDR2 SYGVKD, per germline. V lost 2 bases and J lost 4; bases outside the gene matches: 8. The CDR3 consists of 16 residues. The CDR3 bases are TGTGCCATCAGTGAGAACGTAGCGGGAGGCTCTTACGAGCAGTACTTC. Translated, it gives CAISENVAGGSYEQYF.

The DNA of the CDR3 is TGTGCCAGCAGCCAAGGAGCCGGGACTAGCGGGAGTTACGAGCAGTACTTC. This translates into CASSQGAGTSGSYEQYF. This chain uses TRBV4-2 with TRBJ2-7; 14 bases match TRBD2. The CDR3 consists of 17 residues. Per germline, CDR1 LGHNA and CDR2 YNFKEQ. V shed 1 base, J shed 4 bases, and the junction held 6 bases outside the gene matches.

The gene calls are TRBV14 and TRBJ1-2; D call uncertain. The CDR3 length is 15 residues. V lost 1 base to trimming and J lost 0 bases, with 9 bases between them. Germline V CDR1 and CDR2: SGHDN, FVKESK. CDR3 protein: CASSQGGIPNYGYTF. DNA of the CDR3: TGTGCCAGCAGCCAAGGCGGGATTCCTAACTATGGCTACACCTTC. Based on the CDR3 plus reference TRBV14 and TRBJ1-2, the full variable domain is EAGVTQFPSHSVIEKGQTVTLRCDPISGHDNLYWYRRVMGKEIKFLLHFVKESKQDESGMPNNRFLAERTGGTYSTLKVQPAELEDSGVYFCASSQGGIPNYGYTFGSGTRLTVV.

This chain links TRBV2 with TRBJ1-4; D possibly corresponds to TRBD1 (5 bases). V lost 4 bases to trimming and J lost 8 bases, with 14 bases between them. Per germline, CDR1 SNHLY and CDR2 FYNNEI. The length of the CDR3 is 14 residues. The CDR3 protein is CASSASREGEKLFF. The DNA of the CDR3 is TGTGCCAGCAGTGCGTCCAGGGAAGGCGAAAAACTGTTTTTT.

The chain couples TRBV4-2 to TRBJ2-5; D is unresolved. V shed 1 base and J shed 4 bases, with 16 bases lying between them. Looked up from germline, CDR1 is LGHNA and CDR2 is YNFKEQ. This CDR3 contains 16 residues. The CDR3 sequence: CASSQVSISDRETQYF. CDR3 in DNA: TGTGCCAGCAGCCAAGTTAGCATCAGCGATCGAGAGACCCAGTACTTC.

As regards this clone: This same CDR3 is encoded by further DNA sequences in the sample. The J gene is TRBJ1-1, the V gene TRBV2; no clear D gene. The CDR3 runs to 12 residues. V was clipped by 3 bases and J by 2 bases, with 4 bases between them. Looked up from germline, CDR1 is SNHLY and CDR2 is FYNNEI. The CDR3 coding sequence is TGTGCCAGCAGTGAGACAAACACTGAAGCTTTCTTT. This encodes CASSETNTEAFF.

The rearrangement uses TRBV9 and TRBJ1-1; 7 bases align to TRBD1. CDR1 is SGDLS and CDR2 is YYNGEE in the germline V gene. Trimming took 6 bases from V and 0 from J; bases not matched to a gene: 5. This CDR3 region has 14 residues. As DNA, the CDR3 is TGTGCCAGCACCCAGACAGGGATGAACACTGAAGCTTTCTTT. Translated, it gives CASTQTGMNTEAFF. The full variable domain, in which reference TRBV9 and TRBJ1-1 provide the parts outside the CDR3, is DSGVTQTPKHLITATGQRVTLRCSPRSGDLSVYWYQQSLDQGLQFLIQYYNGEERAKGNILERFSAQQFPDLHSELNLSSLELGDSALYFCASTQTGMNTEAFFGQGTRLTVV.

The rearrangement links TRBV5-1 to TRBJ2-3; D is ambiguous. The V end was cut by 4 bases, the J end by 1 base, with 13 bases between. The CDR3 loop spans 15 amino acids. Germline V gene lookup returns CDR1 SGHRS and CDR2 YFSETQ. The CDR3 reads CASSPLSTGTDTQYF. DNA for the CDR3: TGCGCCAGCAGCCCCCTAAGTACAGGCACAGATACGCAGTATTTT.

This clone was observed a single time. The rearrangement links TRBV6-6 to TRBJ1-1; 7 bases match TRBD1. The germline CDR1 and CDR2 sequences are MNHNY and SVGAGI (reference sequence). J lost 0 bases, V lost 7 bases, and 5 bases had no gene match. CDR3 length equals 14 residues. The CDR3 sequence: CASTSGTVNTEAFF. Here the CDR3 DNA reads TGTGCCAGCACCTCCGGGACAGTGAACACTGAAGCTTTCTTT.

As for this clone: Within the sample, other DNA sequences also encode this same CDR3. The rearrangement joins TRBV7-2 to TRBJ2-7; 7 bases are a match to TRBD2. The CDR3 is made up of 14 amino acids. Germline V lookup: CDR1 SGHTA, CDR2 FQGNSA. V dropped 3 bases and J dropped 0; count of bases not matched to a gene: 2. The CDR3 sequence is CASSFGGSSYEQYF. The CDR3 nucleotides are TGTGCCAGCAGCTTCGGCGGGAGCTCCTACGAGCAGTACTTC.

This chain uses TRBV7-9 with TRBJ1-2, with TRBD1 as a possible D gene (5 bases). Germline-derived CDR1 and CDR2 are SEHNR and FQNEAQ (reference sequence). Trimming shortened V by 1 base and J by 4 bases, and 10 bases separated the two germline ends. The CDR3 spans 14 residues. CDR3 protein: CASSLVDNVYGYTF. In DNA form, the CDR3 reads TGTGCCAGCAGCTTAGTGGACAACGTCTATGGCTACACCTTC.

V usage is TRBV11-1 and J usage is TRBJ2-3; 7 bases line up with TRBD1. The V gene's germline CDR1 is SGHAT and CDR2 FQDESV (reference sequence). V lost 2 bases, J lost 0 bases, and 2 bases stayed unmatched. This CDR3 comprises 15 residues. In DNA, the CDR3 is TGTGCCAGCAGCTTATCGGGACAGAGCACAGATACGCAGTATTTT. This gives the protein CASSLSGQSTDTQYF.

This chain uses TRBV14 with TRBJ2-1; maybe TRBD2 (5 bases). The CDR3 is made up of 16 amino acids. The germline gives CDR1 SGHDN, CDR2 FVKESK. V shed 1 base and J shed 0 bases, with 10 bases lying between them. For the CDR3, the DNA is TGTGCCAGCAGCCAAGGACTATCAAGCTCCTACAATGAGCAGTTCTTC. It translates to CASSQGLSSSYNEQFF. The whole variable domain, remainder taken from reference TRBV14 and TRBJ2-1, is EAGVTQFPSHSVIEKGQTVTLRCDPISGHDNLYWYRRVMGKEIKFLLHFVKESKQDESGMPNNRFLAERTGGTYSTLKVQPAELEDSGVYFCASSQGLSSSYNEQFFGPGTRLTVL.